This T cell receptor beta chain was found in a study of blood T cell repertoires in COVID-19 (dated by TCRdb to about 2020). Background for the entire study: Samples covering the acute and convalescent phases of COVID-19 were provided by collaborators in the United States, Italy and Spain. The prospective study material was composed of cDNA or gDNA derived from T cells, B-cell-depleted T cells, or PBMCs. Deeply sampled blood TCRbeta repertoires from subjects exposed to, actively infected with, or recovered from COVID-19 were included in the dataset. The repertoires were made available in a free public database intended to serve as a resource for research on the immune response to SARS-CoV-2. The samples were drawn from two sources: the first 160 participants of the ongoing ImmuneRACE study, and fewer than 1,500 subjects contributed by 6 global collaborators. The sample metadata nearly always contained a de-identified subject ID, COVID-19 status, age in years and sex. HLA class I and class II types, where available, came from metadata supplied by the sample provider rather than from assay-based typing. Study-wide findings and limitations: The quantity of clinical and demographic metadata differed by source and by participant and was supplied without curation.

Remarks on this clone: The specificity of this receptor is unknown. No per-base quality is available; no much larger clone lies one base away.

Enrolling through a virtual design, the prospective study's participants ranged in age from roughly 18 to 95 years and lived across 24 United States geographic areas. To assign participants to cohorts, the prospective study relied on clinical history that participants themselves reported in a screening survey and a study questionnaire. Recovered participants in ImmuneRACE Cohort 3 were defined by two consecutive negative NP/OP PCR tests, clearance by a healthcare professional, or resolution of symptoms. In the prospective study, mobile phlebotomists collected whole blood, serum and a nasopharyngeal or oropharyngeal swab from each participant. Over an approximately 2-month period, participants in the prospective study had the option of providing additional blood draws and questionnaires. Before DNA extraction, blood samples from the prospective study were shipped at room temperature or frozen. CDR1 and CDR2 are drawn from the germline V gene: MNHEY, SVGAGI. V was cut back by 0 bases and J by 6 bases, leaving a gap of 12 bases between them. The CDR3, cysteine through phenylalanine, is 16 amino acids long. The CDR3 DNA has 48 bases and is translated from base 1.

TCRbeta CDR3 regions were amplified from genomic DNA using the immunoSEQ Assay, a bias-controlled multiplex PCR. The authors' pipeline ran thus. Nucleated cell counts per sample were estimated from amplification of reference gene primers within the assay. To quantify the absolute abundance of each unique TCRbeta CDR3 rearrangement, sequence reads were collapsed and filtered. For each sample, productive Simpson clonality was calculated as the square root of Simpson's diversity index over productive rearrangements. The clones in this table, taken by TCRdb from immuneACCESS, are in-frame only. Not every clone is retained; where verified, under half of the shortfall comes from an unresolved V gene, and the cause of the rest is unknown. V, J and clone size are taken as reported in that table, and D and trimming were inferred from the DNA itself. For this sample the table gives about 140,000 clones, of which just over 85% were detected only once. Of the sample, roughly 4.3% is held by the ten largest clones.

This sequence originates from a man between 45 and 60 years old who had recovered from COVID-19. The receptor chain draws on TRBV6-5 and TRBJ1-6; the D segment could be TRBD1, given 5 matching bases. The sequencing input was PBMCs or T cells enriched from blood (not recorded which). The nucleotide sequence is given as TGTGCCAGCAGTTACTCGAGCTCCAGGGCTAATTCACCCCTCCACTTT. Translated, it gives CASSYSSSRANSPLHF.